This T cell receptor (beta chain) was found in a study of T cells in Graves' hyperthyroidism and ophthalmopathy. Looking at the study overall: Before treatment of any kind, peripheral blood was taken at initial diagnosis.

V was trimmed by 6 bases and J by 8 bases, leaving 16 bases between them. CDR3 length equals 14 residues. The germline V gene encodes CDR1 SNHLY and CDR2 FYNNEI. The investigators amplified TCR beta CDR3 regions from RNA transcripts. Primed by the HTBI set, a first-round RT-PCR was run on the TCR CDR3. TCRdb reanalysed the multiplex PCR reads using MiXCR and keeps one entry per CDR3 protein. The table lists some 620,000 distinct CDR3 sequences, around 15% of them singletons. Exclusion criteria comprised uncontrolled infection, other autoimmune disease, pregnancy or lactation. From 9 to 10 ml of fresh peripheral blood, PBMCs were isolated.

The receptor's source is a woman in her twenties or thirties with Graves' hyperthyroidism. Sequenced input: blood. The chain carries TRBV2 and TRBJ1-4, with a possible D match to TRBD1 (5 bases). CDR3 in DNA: TGTGCCAGCAGGGGCGGGACCATCGGGGAAAAACTGTTTTTT. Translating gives CASRGGTIGEKLFF.